This T cell receptor beta chain appears in the sequencing data of a study of cytomegalovirus exposure and HLA in healthy donors. General study results and limits: Later findings reportedly placed an Asian-associated ancestry cluster below the approximately 630-donor mean for N-insertions.

From germline, CDR1 is SNHLY and CDR2 FYNNEI. V gave up 8 bases and J gave up 6 bases, with 16 bases separating them. This CDR3 contains 13 residues. Primers: 60 Vbeta forward and 13 Jbeta reverse. TCRdb keeps only in-frame clones here, not all; method: immunoSEQ multiplex PCR. Of some 28,000 clones in the sample, approximately 62% were seen once. A few counts support this clone. Its antigen is not known. This TCR was sampled from a male donor in good health and CMV-seropositive. The rearrangement uses TRBV2 and TRBJ1-2; the D gene is possibly TRBD1 (6 bases). The sample taken for sequencing was PBMCs. The CDR3 sequence: CASWYRADDGYTF. The DNA of the CDR3 is TGTGCCAGCTGGTACAGGGCAGACGATGGCTACACCTTC.